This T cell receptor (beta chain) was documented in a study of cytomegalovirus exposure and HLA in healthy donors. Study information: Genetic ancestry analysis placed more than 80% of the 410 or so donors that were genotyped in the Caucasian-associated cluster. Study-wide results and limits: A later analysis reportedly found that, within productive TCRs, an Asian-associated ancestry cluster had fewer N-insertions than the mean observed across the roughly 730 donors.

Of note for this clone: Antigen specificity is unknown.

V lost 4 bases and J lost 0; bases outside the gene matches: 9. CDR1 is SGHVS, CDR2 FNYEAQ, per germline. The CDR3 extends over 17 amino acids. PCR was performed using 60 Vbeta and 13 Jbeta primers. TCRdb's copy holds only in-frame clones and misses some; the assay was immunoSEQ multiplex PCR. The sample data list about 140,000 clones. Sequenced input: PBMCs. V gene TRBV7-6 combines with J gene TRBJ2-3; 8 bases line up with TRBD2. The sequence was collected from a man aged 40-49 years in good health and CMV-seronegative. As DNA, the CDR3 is TGTGCCAGCAGCTCGACGGGCGGGGGGTCTAGCACAGATACGCAGTATTTT. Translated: CASSSTGGGSSTDTQYF.